These 14 T cell receptor beta chains were sequenced from one sample in a study of blood T cell repertoires in COVID-19. Data came from immunoSEQ multiplex PCR; TCRdb stores just in-frame clones and leaves some out. The sample consists of 200,000 to 300,000 clones, 80% to 85% of them appearing once. Sequencing was carried out using peripheral blood. Receptors were obtained from a man aged 60 to 75 with acute or convalescent COVID-19.

The chain links TRBV28 to TRBJ2-3; D is ambiguous. Trimming pared 6 bases from V and 0 bases from J, leaving 7 bases between. CDR1 and CDR2 (germline): MDHEN, SYDVKM. The CDR3 spans 13 residues. The CDR3 nucleotides are TGTGCCAGCAGCCCCTCGAGCACAGATACGCAGTATTTT. It is translated as CASSPSSTDTQYF.

The chain uses TRBV2 and TRBJ1-1; D call uncertain. V shed 6 bases and J shed 3 bases, with 17 bases lying between them. The CDR3 spans 15 residues. Germline values: CDR1 SNHLY, CDR2 FYNNEI. The CDR3 spells CASRFWEGADTEAFF. DNA of the CDR3: TGTGCCAGCAGATTCTGGGAGGGTGCGGACACTGAAGCTTTCTTT.

The chain carries TRBV4-2 and TRBJ2-1; 7 nucleotides line up with TRBD1. The germline gives CDR1 LGHNA, CDR2 YNFKEQ. The junction had 3 bases not matched to a gene; V was cut back by 3 bases and J by 10 bases. The CDR3 is 12 amino acids. Written as DNA, the CDR3 is TGTGCCAGCAGCCAGGAGACAGGGGAGCAGTTCTTC. Protein: CASSQETGEQFF.

This clone was observed at least ten times. The genes are TRBV14 and TRBJ2-7; possibly TRBD2 for D (6 bases). Germline lookup yields CDR1 SGHDN and CDR2 FVKESK. With 0 bases removed from V and 9 bases from J, the gap between germline ends came to 9 bases. This CDR3 has 12 residues. The CDR3 protein is CASSQDRGTQYF. CDR3 sequence (DNA): TGTGCCAGCAGCCAAGACCGCGGGACGCAGTACTTC.

The chain carries TRBV18 and TRBJ1-5, with a tentative D call TRBD1 (6 bases). V lost 2 bases, J lost 6 bases, and 11 bases lay in between. The CDR3 is made up of 14 amino acids. In germline, CDR1 is KGHSH, CDR2 LQKENI. As DNA, the CDR3 is TGTGCCAGCTCACCAGAGGGGGGGAGTCAGCCCCAGCATTTT. It encodes CASSPEGGSQPQHF. Full variable domain (outside the CDR3, taken from reference TRBV18 and TRBJ1-5): NAGVMQNPRHLVRRRGQEARLRCSPMKGHSHVYWYRQLPEEGLKFMVYLQKENIIDESGMPKERFSAEFPKEGPSILRIQQVVRGDSAAYFCASSPEGGSQPQHFGDGTRLSIL.

The V gene is TRBV19, the J gene TRBJ1-5, with 8 bases aligning to TRBD1. J lost 6 bases, V lost 6 bases, and 10 bases had no gene match. In germline, CDR1 is LNHDA, CDR2 SQIVND (reference sequence). This CDR3 comprises 15 residues. CDR3 in amino acids: CASSRTGGRVQPQHF. CDR3 nucleotide sequence: TGTGCCAGTAGCCGTACAGGGGGTAGGGTTCAGCCCCAGCATTTT.

The rearrangement uses TRBV5-1 and TRBJ1-4; D gene uncertain. Trimming took 1 base from V and 4 from J, leaving 11 bases between them. The germline CDR1 and CDR2 sequences are SGHRS and YFSETQ. There are 15 residues in the CDR3. CDR3 bases: TGCGCCAGCAGCTTGACTGAGAACAGTAATGAAAAACTGTTTTTT. Protein: CASSLTENSNEKLFF.

The genes are TRBV3-1 (or the pseudogene TRBV3-2) and TRBJ2-2; TRBD2 agrees at 9 bases. With 2 bases clipped from V and 1 base from J, the junction kept 8 bases outside the gene matches. There are 18 residues in the CDR3. CDR1 and CDR2 from the germline V gene are LGHDT and YNNKEL (reference sequence). This chain's CDR3 is CASSQRPVSGGNTGELFF. In DNA form, the CDR3 reads TGTGCCAGCAGCCAACGCCCCGTTAGCGGGGGGAACACCGGGGAGCTGTTTTTT.

This clone was seen a few times. The chain recombines TRBV6-5 with TRBJ2-2; TRBD1 might be the D (5 bases). V was cut by 7 bases and J by 6 bases, with 15 bases left in between. Germline V lookup: CDR1 MNHEY, CDR2 SVGAGI. This CDR3 is built from 14 residues. Written as DNA, the CDR3 is TGTGCCAGCACCGAGATCAGGGTACCCGGGGAGCTGTTTTTT. Translation: CASTEIRVPGELFF.

The sample holds one count of this clone. This chain connects TRBV6-5 to TRBJ2-7, with 7 positions matching TRBD1. The junction had 4 bases not matched to a gene; V was cut back by 2 bases and J by 3 bases. The CDR3 is 14 residues long. Germline lookup yields CDR1 MNHEY and CDR2 SVGAGI. CDR3 DNA sequence: TGTGCCAGCAGTTACGCCGGGGACAGCTACGAGCAGTACTTC. Protein: CASSYAGDSYEQYF.

V is TRBV19 and J is TRBJ1-2, with unresolved D. The CDR3 totals 13 residues. Germline-derived CDR1 and CDR2 are LNHDA and SQIVND (reference sequence). Trimming shortened V by 1 base and J by 6 bases, and 9 bases separated the two germline ends. The DNA for the CDR3 is TGTGCCAGTAGTATAGGGACTGAACATGGCTACACCTTC. This codes for CASSIGTEHGYTF.

The chain uses TRBV6-6 and TRBJ1-1; no reliable D call. CDR3 length equals 14 residues. V lost 2 bases and J 4 bases, leaving 11 bases between the germline ends. The V gene's germline CDR1 is MNHNY and CDR2 SVGAGI (reference sequence). CDR3 amino acids: CASSYREGGTEAFF. CDR3 nucleotides: TGTGCCAGCAGTTACAGGGAAGGAGGCACTGAAGCTTTCTTT.

J is TRBJ2-1 and V is TRBV7-9, with 9 bases fitting TRBD1. Germline CDR1 reads SEHNR; CDR2 reads FQNEAQ (reference sequence). V shed 4 bases and J 7 bases; nucleotides not matched to a gene: 11. CDR3 length: 16 residues. Here the CDR3 reads CASSYRPGQGPNEQFF. In nucleotides, the CDR3 is TGTGCCAGCAGCTATAGGCCGGGACAGGGACCTAATGAGCAGTTCTTC. Using reference TRBV7-9 and TRBJ2-1 for the parts outside the CDR3, the full variable domain is DTGVSQNPRHKITKRGQNVTFRCDPISEHNRLYWYRQTLGQGPEFLTYFQNEAQLEKSRLLSDRFSAERPKGSFSTLEIQRTEQGDSAMYLCASSYRPGQGPNEQFFGPGTRLTVL.

V gene TRBV5-4 combines with J gene TRBJ2-4; 9 bases are shared with TRBD2. Germline values: CDR1 SGHNT, CDR2 YYREEE (reference sequence). Germline trimming cut 1 base from V and 1 base from J; bases unmatched to any gene: 15. The CDR3 consists of 20 residues. In DNA, the CDR3 is TGTGCCAGCAGCTTGTATATGGTAGCGGGAGACCCCTTGGCCAAAAACATTCAGTACTTC. Translation gives CASSLYMVAGDPLAKNIQYF. Variable domain in full (rest from reference TRBV5-4 and TRBJ2-4): ETGVTQSPTHLIKTRGQQVTLRCSSQSGHNTVSWYQQALGQGPQFIFQYYREEENGRGNFPPRFSGLQFPNYSSELNVNALELDDSALYLCASSLYMVAGDPLAKNIQYFGAGTRLSVL.